The table lists the clone carrying this TCR beta chain with a count of one. Its antigen is as yet unknown. The V and J ends lost 3 bases and 5 bases respectively, with 16 bases between them. CDR1 is LNHNV, CDR2 YYDKDF, per germline (reference sequence). The CDR3 is 15 amino acids. PCR amplification relied on 60 Vbeta primers (plus 13 Jbeta primers). Measured with immunoSEQ multiplex PCR; TCRdb has only the in-frame clones, and not every one. The table lists approximately 200,000 clones, over 65% of them singletons. The sample belongs to a study of cytomegalovirus exposure and HLA in healthy donors. About the study: Earlier findings included roughly 120 million unique TCR beta sequences obtained from about 179 million T cells. Broader study findings: Previous analysis showed most TCR beta V segments were productive about 87% or about 30% of the time.

This chain joins TRBV15 and TRBJ2-5, with D possibly TRBD2 on 6 matching bases. Input material: PBMCs. This receptor was taken from a human donor in good health. This CDR3 reads CATSSGPSEWETQYF. CDR3 DNA: TGTGCCACCAGCAGCGGCCCTAGCGAATGGGAGACCCAGTACTTC.